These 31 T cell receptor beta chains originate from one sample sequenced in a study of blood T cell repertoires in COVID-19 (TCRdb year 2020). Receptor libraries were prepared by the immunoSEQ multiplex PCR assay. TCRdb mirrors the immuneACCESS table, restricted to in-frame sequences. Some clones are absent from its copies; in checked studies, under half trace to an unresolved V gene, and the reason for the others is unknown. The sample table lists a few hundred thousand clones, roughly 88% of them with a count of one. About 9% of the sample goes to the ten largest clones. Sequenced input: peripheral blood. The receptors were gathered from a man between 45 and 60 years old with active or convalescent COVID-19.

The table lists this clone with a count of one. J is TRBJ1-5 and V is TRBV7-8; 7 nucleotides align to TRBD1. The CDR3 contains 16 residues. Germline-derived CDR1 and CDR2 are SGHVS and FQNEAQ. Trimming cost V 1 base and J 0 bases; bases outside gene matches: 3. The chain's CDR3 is CASSLEGAYSNQPQHF. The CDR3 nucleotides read TGTGCCAGCAGCTTAGAGGGGGCGTATAGCAATCAGCCCCAGCATTTT.

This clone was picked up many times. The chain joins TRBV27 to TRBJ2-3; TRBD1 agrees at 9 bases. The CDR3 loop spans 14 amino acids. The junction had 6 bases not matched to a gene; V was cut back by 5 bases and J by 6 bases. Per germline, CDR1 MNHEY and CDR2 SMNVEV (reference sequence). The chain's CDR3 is CASSDRGVADTQYF. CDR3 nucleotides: TGTGCCAGCAGTGACAGGGGGGTAGCGGATACGCAGTATTTT.

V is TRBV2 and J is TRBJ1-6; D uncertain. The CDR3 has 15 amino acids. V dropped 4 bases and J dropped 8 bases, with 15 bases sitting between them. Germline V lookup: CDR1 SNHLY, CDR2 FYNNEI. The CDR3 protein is CASSGEGGRHSPLHF. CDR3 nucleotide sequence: TGTGCCAGCAGTGGGGAGGGCGGAAGACATTCACCCCTCCACTTT. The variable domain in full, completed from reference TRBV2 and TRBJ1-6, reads EPEVTQTPSHQVTQMGQEVILRCVPISNHLYFYWYRQILGQKVEFLVSFYNNEISEKSEIFDDQFSVERPDGSNFTLKIRSTKLEDSAMYFCASSGEGGRHSPLHFGNGTRLTVT.

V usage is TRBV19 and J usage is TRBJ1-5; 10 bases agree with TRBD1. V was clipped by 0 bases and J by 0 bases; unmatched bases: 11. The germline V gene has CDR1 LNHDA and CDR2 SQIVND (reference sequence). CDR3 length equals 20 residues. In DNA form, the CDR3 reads TGTGCCAGTAGTATAGATCTATGGGACAGGGGACCCTATAGCAATCAGCCCCAGCATTTT. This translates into CASSIDLWDRGPYSNQPQHF.

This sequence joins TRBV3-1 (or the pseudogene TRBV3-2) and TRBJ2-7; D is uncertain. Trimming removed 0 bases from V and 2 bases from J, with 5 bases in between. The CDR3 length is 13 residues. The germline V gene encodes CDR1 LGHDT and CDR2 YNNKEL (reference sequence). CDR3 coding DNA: TGTGCCAGCAGCCAAGAGCGGCCCTACGAGCAGTACGTC. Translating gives CASSQERPYEQYV.

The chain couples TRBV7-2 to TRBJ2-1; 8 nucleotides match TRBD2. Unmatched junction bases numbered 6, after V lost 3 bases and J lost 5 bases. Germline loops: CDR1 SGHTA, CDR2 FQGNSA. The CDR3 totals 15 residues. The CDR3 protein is CASSFPGLGDNEQFF. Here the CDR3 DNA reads TGTGCCAGCAGCTTTCCGGGACTAGGCGACAATGAGCAGTTCTTC.

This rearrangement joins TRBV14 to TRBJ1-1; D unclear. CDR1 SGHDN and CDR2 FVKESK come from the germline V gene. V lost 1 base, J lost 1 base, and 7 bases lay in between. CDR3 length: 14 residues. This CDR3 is CASSQVARNTEAFF. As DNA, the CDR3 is TGTGCCAGCAGCCAAGTAGCACGGAACACTGAAGCTTTCTTT. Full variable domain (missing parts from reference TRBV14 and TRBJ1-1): EAGVTQFPSHSVIEKGQTVTLRCDPISGHDNLYWYRRVMGKEIKFLLHFVKESKQDESGMPNNRFLAERTGGTYSTLKVQPAELEDSGVYFCASSQVARNTEAFFGQGTRLTVV.

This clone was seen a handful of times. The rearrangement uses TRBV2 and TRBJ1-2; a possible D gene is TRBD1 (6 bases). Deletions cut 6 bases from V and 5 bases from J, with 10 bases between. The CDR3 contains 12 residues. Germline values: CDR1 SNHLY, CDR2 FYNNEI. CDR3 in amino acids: CASRPGVYGYTF. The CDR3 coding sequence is TGTGCCAGCAGACCAGGGGTTTATGGCTACACCTTC.

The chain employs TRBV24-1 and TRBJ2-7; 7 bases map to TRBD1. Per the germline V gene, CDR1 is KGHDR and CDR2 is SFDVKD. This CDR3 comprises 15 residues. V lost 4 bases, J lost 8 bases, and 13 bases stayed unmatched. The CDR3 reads CATSESGRGGSKQYF. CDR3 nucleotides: TGTGCCACCAGTGAATCGGGGCGAGGGGGCAGCAAGCAGTACTTC.

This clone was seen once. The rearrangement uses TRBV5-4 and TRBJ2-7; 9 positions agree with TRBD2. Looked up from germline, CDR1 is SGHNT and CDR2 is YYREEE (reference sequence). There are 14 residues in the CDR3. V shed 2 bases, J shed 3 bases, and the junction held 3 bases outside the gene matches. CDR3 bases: TGTGCCAGCAGCTTAGCGGGGGGATACTACGAGCAGTACTTC. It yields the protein CASSLAGGYYEQYF. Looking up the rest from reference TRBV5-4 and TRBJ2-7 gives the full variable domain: ETGVTQSPTHLIKTRGQQVTLRCSSQSGHNTVSWYQQALGQGPQFIFQYYREEENGRGNFPPRFSGLQFPNYSSELNVNALELDDSALYLCASSLAGGYYEQYFGPGTRLTVT.

The CDR3 sequence: CASSSQGIMRYGYTF. The CDR3 nucleotides are TGTGCCAGCAGTTCACAGGGGATCATGCGTTATGGCTACACCTTC. The chain links TRBV28 to TRBJ1-2; 7 bases match TRBD1. J gave up 5 bases and V 4 bases, and 10 bases lay outside the gene matches. Looked up from germline, CDR1 is MDHEN and CDR2 is SYDVKM. This CDR3 has 15 residues.

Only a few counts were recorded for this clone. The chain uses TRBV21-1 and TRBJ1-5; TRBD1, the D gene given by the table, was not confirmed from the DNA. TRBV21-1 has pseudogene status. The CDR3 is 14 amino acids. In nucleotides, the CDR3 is TGTGCCAGCACTACAGGGGAAGTTGGACAGCCCCAGCATTTT. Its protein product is CASTTGEVGQPQHF.

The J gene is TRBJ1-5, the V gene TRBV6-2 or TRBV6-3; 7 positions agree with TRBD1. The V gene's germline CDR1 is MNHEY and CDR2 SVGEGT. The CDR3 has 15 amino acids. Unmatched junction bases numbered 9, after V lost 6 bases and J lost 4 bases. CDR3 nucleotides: TGTGCCAGCAGCAGCTACAGGGGCGGAAATCAGCCCCAGCATTTT. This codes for CASSSYRGGNQPQHF.

The CDR3 sequence is CASSLGHYQPQHF. As DNA, the CDR3 is TGTGCCAGCAGCTTAGGGCATTATCAGCCCCAGCATTTT. The chain recombines TRBV7-9 with TRBJ1-5; D gene uncertain. V gave up 1 base and J gave up 5 bases, with 6 bases separating them. Germline V gene lookup returns CDR1 SEHNR and CDR2 FQNEAQ (reference sequence). The CDR3 covers 13 residues. The whole variable domain, remainder taken from reference TRBV7-9 and TRBJ1-5, is DTGVSQNPRHKITKRGQNVTFRCDPISEHNRLYWYRQTLGQGPEFLTYFQNEAQLEKSRLLSDRFSAERPKGSFSTLEIQRTEQGDSAMYLCASSLGHYQPQHFGDGTRLSIL.

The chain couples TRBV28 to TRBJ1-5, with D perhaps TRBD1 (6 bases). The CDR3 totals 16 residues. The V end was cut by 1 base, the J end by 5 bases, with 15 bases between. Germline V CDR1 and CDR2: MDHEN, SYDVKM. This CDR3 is CASSLFRDIEDQPQHF. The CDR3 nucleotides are TGTGCCAGCAGTTTATTCCGGGACATCGAAGATCAGCCCCAGCATTTT.

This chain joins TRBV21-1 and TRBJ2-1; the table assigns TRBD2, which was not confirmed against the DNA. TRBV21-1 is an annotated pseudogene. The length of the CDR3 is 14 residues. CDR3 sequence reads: CASSHRDYYNEQFF. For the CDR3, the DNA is TGTGCCAGCAGCCACCGGGACTATTACAATGAGCAGTTCTTC.

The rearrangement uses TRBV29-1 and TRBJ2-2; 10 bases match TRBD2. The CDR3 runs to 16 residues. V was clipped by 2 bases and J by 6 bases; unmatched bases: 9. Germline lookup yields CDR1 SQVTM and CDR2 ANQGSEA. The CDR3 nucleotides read TGCAGCGTTGAAAACCCTACTAGCGGGATGGCCGGGGAGCTGTTTTTT. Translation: CSVENPTSGMAGELFF.

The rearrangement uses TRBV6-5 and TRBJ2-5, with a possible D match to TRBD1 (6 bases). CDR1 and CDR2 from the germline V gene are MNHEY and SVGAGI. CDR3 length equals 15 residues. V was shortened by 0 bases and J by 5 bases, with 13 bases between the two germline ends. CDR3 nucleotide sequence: TGTGCCAGCAGTTACTCCGCAGGGGAGTGGGAGACCCAGTACTTC. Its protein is CASSYSAGEWETQYF.

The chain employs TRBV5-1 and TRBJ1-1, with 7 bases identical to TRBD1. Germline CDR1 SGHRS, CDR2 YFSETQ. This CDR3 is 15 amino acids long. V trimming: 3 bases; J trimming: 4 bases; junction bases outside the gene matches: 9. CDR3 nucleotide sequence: TGCGCCAGCAGCTCCCCTGGAGGGGGCCCCACTGAAGCTTTCTTT. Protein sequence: CASSSPGGGPTEAFF.

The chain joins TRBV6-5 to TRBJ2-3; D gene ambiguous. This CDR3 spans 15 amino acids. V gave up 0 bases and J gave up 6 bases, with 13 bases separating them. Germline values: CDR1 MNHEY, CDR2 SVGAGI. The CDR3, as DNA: TGTGCCAGCAGTTACTCGTGGTCGGGTACCGATACGCAGTATTTT. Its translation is CASSYSWSGTDTQYF.

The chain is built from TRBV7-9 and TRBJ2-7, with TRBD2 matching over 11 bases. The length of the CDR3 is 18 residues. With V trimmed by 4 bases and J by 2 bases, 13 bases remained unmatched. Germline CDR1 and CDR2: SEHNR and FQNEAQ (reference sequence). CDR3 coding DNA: TGTGCCAGCAGCTCTGACCTACCTAGCGGGAGGACCACCTACGAGCAGTACTTC. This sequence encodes CASSSDLPSGRTTYEQYF.

This CDR3 is CASSQGGCRRAARLEQYV. CDR3 nucleotide sequence: TGTGCCAGCAGCCAAGGAGGGTGTAGGCGAGCCGCCCGCCTGGAGCAGTACGTC. The genes are TRBV3-1 (or the pseudogene TRBV3-2) and TRBJ2-7; D is possibly TRBD2 (5 bases). V was pared by 1 base and J by 7 bases, with 26 bases between. Germline CDR1 LGHDT, CDR2 YNNKEL (reference sequence). The CDR3 extends over 18 amino acids.

This CDR3 reads CASSQDPAGRGDSPLHF. The DNA for the CDR3 is TGTGCCAGCAGCCAAGATCCAGCAGGGCGGGGTGATTCACCCCTCCACTTT. The chain has TRBV14 and TRBJ1-6; weak D call: TRBD1 (5 bases). Germline V gene data show CDR1 as SGHDN and CDR2 as FVKESK. Trimming left V 0 bases short and J 8 bases short, with 17 bases between. The CDR3 spans 17 residues.

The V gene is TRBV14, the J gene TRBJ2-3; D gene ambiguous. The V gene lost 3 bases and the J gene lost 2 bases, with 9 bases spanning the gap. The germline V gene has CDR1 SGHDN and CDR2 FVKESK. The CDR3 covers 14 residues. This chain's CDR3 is CASSQGPITDTQYF. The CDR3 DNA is TGTGCCAGCAGCCAGGGCCCTATCACAGATACGCAGTATTTT. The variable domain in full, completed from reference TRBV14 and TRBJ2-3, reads EAGVTQFPSHSVIEKGQTVTLRCDPISGHDNLYWYRRVMGKEIKFLLHFVKESKQDESGMPNNRFLAERTGGTYSTLKVQPAELEDSGVYFCASSQGPITDTQYFGPGTRLTVL.

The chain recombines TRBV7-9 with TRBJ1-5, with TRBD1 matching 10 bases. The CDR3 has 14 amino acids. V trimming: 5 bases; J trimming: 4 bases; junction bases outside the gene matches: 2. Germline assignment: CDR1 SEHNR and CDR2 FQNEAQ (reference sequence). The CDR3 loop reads CASSVGQGNQPQHF. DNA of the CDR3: TGTGCCAGCAGCGTGGGACAGGGGAATCAGCCCCAGCATTTT. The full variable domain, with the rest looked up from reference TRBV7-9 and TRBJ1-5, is DTGVSQNPRHKITKRGQNVTFRCDPISEHNRLYWYRQTLGQGPEFLTYFQNEAQLEKSRLLSDRFSAERPKGSFSTLEIQRTEQGDSAMYLCASSVGQGNQPQHFGDGTRLSIL.

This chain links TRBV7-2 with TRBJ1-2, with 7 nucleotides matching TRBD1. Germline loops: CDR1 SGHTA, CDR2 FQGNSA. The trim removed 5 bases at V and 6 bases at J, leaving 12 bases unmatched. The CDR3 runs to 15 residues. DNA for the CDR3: TGTGCCAGCAGCCGTCCCCGACAGGGTATAGATGGCTACACCTTC. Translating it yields CASSRPRQGIDGYTF. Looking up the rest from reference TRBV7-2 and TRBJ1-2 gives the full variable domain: GAGVSQSPSNKVTEKGKDVELRCDPISGHTALYWYRQSLGQGLEFLIYFQGNSAPDKSGLPSDRFSAERTGGSVSTLTIQRTQQEDSAVYLCASSRPRQGIDGYTFGSGTRLTVV.

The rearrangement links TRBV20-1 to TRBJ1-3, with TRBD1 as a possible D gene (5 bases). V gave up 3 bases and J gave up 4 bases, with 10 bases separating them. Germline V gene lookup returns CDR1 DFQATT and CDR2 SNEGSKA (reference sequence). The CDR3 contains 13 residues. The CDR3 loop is CSASQAGGNTIYF. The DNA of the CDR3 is TGCAGTGCTAGTCAGGCAGGGGGAAACACCATATATTTT.

CDR3 sequence (DNA): TGTGCCAGCAGCCTCGAACCTAGCGGGAGCTACGAGCAGTACTTC. It specifies CASSLEPSGSYEQYF. The V and J genes are TRBV11-2 and TRBJ2-7; 10 bases fit TRBD2. Germline CDR1 and CDR2: SGHAT and FQNNGV. The ends lost 5 bases at V and 3 bases at J; junction bases unmatched: 7. The CDR3 has 15 residues.

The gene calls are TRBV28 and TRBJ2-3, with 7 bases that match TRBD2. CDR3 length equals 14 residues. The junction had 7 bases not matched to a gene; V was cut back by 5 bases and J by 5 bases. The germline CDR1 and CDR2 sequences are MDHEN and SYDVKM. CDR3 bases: TGTGCCAGCAGTCCAATGGGGGGGGTAGATACGCAGTATTTT. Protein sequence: CASSPMGGVDTQYF.

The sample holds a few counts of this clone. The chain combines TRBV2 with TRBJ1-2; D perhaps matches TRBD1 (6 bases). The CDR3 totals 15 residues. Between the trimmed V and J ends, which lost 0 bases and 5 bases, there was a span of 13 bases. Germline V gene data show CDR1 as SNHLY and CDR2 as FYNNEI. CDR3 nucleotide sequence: TGTGCCAGCAGTGAAGCCAGGGGATTAGGGTATGGCTACACCTTC. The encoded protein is CASSEARGLGYGYTF.

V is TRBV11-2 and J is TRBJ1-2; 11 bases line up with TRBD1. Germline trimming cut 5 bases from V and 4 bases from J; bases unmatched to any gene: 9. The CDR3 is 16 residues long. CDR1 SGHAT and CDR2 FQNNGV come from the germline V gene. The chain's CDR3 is CASSPPGQGGTYGYTF. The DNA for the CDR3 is TGTGCCAGCAGCCCCCCGGGACAGGGGGGGACCTATGGCTACACCTTC.